The source of this T cell receptor (beta chain) is a study of blood T cell repertoires in COVID-19. Study-wide background: From the United States, Italy and Spain came samples of acute and convalescent COVID-19.

Germline V lookup: CDR1 SGHRS, CDR2 YFSETQ. V lost 6 bases and J lost 2; bases outside the gene matches: 13. CDR3 length equals 17 residues. The method was immunoSEQ multiplex PCR; TCRdb's version includes in-frame clones alone and lacks a portion of them. This sample has about 110,000 clones, with under 90% found just once. The sequence was collected from a woman aged 55-70 years with acute or convalescent COVID-19. Material: peripheral blood. The genes are TRBV5-1 and TRBJ2-3; 9 bases match TRBD2. The CDR3 region has the DNA TGCGCCAGCACCTGGGGCCCGGAGCGGGGGGACACAGATACGCAGTATTTT. This codes for CASTWGPERGDTDTQYF.